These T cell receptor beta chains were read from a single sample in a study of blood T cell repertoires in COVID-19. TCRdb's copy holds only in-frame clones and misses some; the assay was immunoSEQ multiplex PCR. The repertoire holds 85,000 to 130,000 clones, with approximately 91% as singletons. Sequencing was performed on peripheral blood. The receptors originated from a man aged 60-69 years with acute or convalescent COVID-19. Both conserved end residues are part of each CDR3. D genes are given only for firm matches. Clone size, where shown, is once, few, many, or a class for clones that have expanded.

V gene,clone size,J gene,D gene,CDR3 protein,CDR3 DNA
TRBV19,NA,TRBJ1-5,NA,CASSMPRASNQPQHF,TGTGCCAGTAGTATGCCACGAGCGAGCAATCAGCCCCAGCATTTT
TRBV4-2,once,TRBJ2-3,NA,CASSQGRQAITQYF,TGTGCCAGCAGCCAAGGTCGACAGGCCATTACGCAGTATTTT
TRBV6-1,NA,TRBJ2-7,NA,CASSEISSPVYEQYF,TGTGCCAGCAGTGAAATATCCTCCCCCGTCTACGAGCAGTACTTC
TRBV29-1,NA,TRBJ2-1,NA,CSVAFDNEQFF,TGCAGCGTTGCCTTTGACAATGAGCAGTTCTTC
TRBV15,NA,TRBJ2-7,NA,CATSRERTVATYEQYF,TGTGCCACCAGCAGAGAAAGAACAGTTGCCACCTACGAGCAGTACTTC
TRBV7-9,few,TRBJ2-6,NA,CASSSPTGDLSGANVLTF,TGTGCCAGCAGCTCGCCTACAGGGGACTTATCTGGGGCCAACGTCCTGACTTTC
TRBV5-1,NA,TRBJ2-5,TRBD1,CASSLEGRGIGDQYF,TGCGCCAGCAGCTTGGAAGGCAGGGGGATTGGGGACCAGTACTTC
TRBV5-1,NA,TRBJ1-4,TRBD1,CASSLGTARNEKLFF,TGCGCCAGCAGCTTAGGGACAGCAAGAAATGAAAAACTGTTTTTT
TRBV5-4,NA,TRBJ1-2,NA,CASSLGLSVSLQGGYTF,TGTGCCAGCAGCTTGGGATTGTCAGTAAGTCTCCAGGGTGGCTACACCTTC
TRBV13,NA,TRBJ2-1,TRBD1,CASSPGTENYNEQFF,TGTGCCAGCAGCCCCGGGACAGAGAACTACAATGAGCAGTTCTTC
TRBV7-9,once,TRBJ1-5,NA,CASSLDTGNQPQHF,TGTGCCAGCAGCTTGGATACGGGGAATCAGCCCCAGCATTTT
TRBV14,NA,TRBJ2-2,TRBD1,CASSSLIAGQGHPGELFF,TGTGCCAGCAGCTCCCTGATAGCGGGACAGGGGCACCCCGGGGAGCTGTTTTTT
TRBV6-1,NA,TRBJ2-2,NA,CASSEGGRTGELFF,TGTGCCAGCAGTGAAGGGGGGCGCACCGGGGAGCTGTTTTTT
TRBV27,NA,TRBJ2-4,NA,CASSPHSALAKNIQYF,TGTGCCAGCAGTCCCCACAGTGCTCTAGCCAAAAACATTCAGTACTTC
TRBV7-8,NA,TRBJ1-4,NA,CASSSGITNEKLFF,TGTGCCAGCAGCTCCGGGATAACTAATGAAAAACTGTTTTTT
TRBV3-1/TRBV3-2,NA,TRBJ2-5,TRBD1,CASSHFADRDETQYF,TGTGCCAGCAGCCATTTTGCGGACAGGGACGAGACCCAGTACTTC
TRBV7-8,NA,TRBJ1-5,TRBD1,CASSLEGQYSNQPQHF,TGTGCCAGCAGCTTAGAGGGACAGTATAGCAATCAGCCCCAGCATTTT
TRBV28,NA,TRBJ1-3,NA,CASTQPPYRGSGNTIYF,TGTGCCAGCACTCAACCCCCATATCGAGGGTCTGGAAACACCATATATTTT
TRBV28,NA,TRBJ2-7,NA,CASSQDSHSREQYF,TGTGCCAGCAGTCAGGACTCACACTCTCGGGAGCAGTACTTC
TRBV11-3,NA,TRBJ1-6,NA,CASSLGPGRNNSPLHF,TGTGCCAGCAGCTTAGGGCCAGGGCGCAATAATTCACCCCTCCACTTT
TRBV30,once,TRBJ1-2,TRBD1,CAWNRPGGNHGYTF,TGTGCCTGGAATAGACCAGGGGGCAACCATGGCTACACCTTC
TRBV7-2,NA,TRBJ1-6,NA,CASILDSSYNSPLHF,TGTGCCAGCATCTTAGACAGCTCCTATAATTCACCCCTCCACTTT
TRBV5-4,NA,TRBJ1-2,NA,CASSSGGMGFGYTF,TGTGCCAGCAGCTCGGGAGGCATGGGGTTTGGCTACACCTTC
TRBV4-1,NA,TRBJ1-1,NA,CASSQAPRGNTEAFF,TGCGCCAGCAGCCAAGCCCCTAGAGGGAACACTGAAGCTTTCTTT
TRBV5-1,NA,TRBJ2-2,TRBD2,CASSHGLAGGNTGELFF,TGCGCCAGCAGCCATGGACTAGCGGGAGGGAACACCGGGGAGCTGTTTTTT
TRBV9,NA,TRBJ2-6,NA,CASSSNLRVSGANVLTF,TGTGCCAGCAGCTCCAATCTCCGCGTCTCTGGGGCCAACGTCCTGACTTTC
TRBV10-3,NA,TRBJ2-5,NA,CAISESLRAPQETQYF,TGTGCCATCAGTGAGTCGTTGCGAGCCCCCCAAGAGACCCAGTACTTC
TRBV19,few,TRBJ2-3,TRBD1,CASSQGTGGTDTQYF,TGTGCCAGTAGTCAGGGGACAGGGGGCACAGATACGCAGTATTTT
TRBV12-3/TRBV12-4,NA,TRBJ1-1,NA,CAILAQHVEAFF,TGTGCCATCCTGGCACAGCACGTCGAAGCTTTCTTT
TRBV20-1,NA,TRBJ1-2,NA,CSASGTPNYGYTF,TGCAGTGCTAGTGGGACACCTAACTATGGCTACACCTTC
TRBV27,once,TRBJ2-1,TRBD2,CASSPGTSGLEQFF,TGTGCCAGCAGCCCCGGGACTAGCGGACTTGAGCAGTTCTTC
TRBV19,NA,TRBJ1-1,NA,CASSGSLNTEAFF,TGTGCCAGTAGTGGCAGTCTGAACACTGAAGCTTTCTTT
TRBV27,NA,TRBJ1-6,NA,CASSLSWGQNSPLHF,TGTGCCAGCAGTTTATCTTGGGGGCAGAATTCACCCCTCCACTTT